Detailed here is one TCR beta chain. Its antigen is still unknown. CDR1 GTSNPN and CDR2 SVGIG come from the germline V gene (reference sequence). V was cut by 0 bases and J by 4 bases, with 7 bases left in between. The CDR3 spans 13 residues. This entry belongs to a study of PD-1 blockade in mismatch repair-deficient tumors. Time point in this sample: 10-day in vitro stimulation with candidate neoantigen peptide 5. A roughly nine-day in vitro culture was run per each of seven reactive peptides. Some clones are missing from TCRdb's copy, which holds only in-frame ones; the method was immunoSEQ multiplex PCR. There are some 16,000 clones in the sample; about four fifths occur only once, and around 9.9% lies in the top ten.

The sequence was collected from an adult with mismatch repair-deficient cancer. The chain has TRBV30 and TRBJ1-5; D unclear. The material sequenced was cells cultured in vitro, taken from a patient treated with pembrolizumab. This CDR3 is CAWSVARNQPQHF. In DNA, the CDR3 is TGTGCCTGGAGTGTAGCGAGAAATCAGCCCCAGCATTTT.